Below, 31 T cell receptor gamma chains from the same sample are listed, as sequenced in a study of gammadelta T cells in human blood (dated by TCRdb to about 2020). Library prep was done by RT-PCR. TCRdb names Illumina MiSeq as the instrument used. Clones were re-identified by TCRdb from the public reads with CATT, and rows with the same DNA were merged. The sample profile shows about 300 gamma-chain clones; about 10% of them were found once. The ten largest clonotypes hold approximately 30% of the sample. The sequenced material came from Vgamma9Vdelta2 gamma-delta T cells from cord blood. Receptors originate from a newborn.

By share, this clone ranks as hyperexpanded. The chain couples TRGV11 to TRGJP1. TRGV11 is classed as an ORF, of uncertain function. The CDR3 totals 13 residues. Trimming cost V 7 bases and J 6 bases; bases outside gene matches: 5. The CDR3 reads CACWIGAGWFKIF. In DNA, the CDR3 is TGTGCCTGCTGGATCGGGGCTGGTTGGTTCAAGATATTT.

Remarks on this clone: TCRdb's protein, taken from a much larger clone, differs from this DNA's translation at residue 13, likely owing to a read error; the protein displayed comes from the DNA. V usage is TRGV9 and J usage is TRGJP. The CDR3 covers 16 residues. Germline assignment: CDR1 GITISATS and CDR2 ISYDGTV (reference sequence). CDR3 coding DNA: TGTGCCTTGTGGGGGTTGCAAGAGTTGGGCAAAAAAACCAAGGTATTT. This gives the protein CALWGLQELGKKTKVF.

In the case of this clone: A read error is the likely source, as a far larger clone sits one nucleotide away. The sample contains more than one DNA sequence encoding this CDR3. The chain couples TRGV9 to TRGJP. Germline V lookup: CDR1 GITISATS, CDR2 ISYDGTV (reference sequence). CDR3 size: 17 residues. The CDR3 DNA reads as TGTGCCTTGTGGGACCTCCGGCAAGAGTTGGGCAAAAAAATCAAGGTATTC. Translated, it gives CALWDLRQELGKKIKVF.

Comments on this clone: This likely reflects a read error, since a far larger clone is one base away. J is TRGJ1 or TRGJ2 and V is TRGV3. The ends lost 3 bases at V and 7 bases at J; junction bases unmatched: 3. Germline V gene lookup returns CDR1 VTNTFY and CDR2 YDVSTARD (reference sequence). The CDR3 is 11 amino acids. The DNA for the CDR3 is TGTGCCACCTGGGACGGATATAAGAAACTCTTT. Its translation is CATWDGYKKLF.

With regard to this clone: This could be a read error, since a much larger clone is one nucleotide away. The chain joins TRGV5 to TRGJ1 or TRGJ2. CDR1 and CDR2 (germline): VINAFY, YDVSNSKD. This CDR3 comprises 15 residues. The CDR3 sequence: CTTWDRPEGYYKKLF. In nucleotides, the CDR3 is TGTACCACCTGGGACAGGCCAGAAGGCTATTATAAGAAACTCTTT.

Relative to its sample, this clone is large (0.1 to 1%). The chain recombines TRGV9 with TRGJP1. V shed 4 bases, J shed 0 bases, and the junction held 2 bases outside the gene matches. CDR1 is GITISATS, CDR2 ISYDGTV, per germline (reference sequence). This CDR3 comprises 14 residues. The DNA for the CDR3 is TGTGCCTTGTGGGATAATACCACTGGTTGGTTCAAGATATTT. This gives the protein CALWDNTTGWFKIF.

This clone is deemed large. The chain couples TRGV9 to TRGJP. The CDR3 totals 16 residues. J lost 7 bases, V lost 0 bases, and 3 bases had no gene match. The germline gives CDR1 GITISATS, CDR2 ISYDGTV (reference sequence). CDR3 in amino acids: CALWEVWELGKKIKVF. In DNA form, the CDR3 reads TGTGCCTTGTGGGAGGTGTGGGAGTTGGGCAAAAAAATCAAGGTATTT.

This sequence joins TRGV9 and TRGJP. Germline values: CDR1 GITISATS, CDR2 ISYDGTV (reference sequence). J was trimmed by 7 bases and V by 4 bases; bases with no gene match: 10. The CDR3 is 17 amino acids. The CDR3: CALWDREGELGKKIKVF. The DNA for the CDR3 is TGTGCCTTGTGGGACAGGGAGGGCGAGTTGGGCAAAAAAATCAAGGTATTT.

This clone is large. The V and J genes are TRGV8 and TRGJ1 or TRGJ2. With 3 bases clipped from V and 8 bases from J, the junction kept 4 bases outside the gene matches. Germline V gene data show CDR1 as VENAVY and CDR2 as YDSYNSRV. The CDR3 contains 11 residues. The CDR3 region has the DNA TGTGCCACCTGGGATGAGAATAAGAAACTCTTT. This sequence encodes CATWDENKKLF.

This clone occurred a few times. A far larger clone is just one base off, so this is likely a read error. The same CDR3 can be traced to other DNA sequences in this sample. The chain combines TRGV9 with TRGJP. CDR1 and CDR2 from the germline V gene are GITISATS and ISYDGTV (reference sequence). The CDR3 has 16 amino acids. CDR3 DNA sequence: TGTGCCTTGTGGGAGACCAAAGAGCTGGGCAAAAAAATCAAGGTATTT. The encoded protein is CALWETKELGKKIKVF.

A note on this clone: This is likely an artifact of a read error, given a far larger clone one base away. The genes are TRGV9 and TRGJP. The J gene is absent in TCRdb and was assigned here via DNA matching to germline. The V gene's germline CDR1 is GITISATS and CDR2 ISYDGTV (reference sequence). This CDR3 contains 14 residues. Unmatched junction bases numbered 0, after V lost 6 bases and J lost 4 bases. CDR3: CALWQELGKKIKVF. The CDR3 DNA is TGTGCCTTGTGGCAAGAGTTGGGCAAAAAAATCAAGGTATTT.

A note on this clone: This likely traces to a read error, being one base from a far larger clone. V usage is TRGV9 and J usage is TRGJ1 or TRGJ2. The J gene was missing in TCRdb and was found by matching the end of the DNA to germline. Germline-derived CDR1 and CDR2 are GITISATS and ISYDGTV (reference sequence). The CDR3 extends over 12 amino acids. The CDR3 here is CALWETSYKKLF. CDR3 nucleotides: TGTGCCCTGTGGGAGACTTCCTATAAGAAACTCTTT.

As concerns this clone: Mismatch with germline at one junction end may stem from a read error. The rearrangement uses TRGV4 and TRGJP1. CDR1 is EGSTGY and CDR2 is YDSYTSSV in the germline V gene. The CDR3 has 13 residues. The CDR3 region is CAAWDGTGWFKIF. The CDR3 nucleotides read TGTGCCGCCTGGGATGGCACTGGTTGGTTCAAGATATTT.

Only one count was recorded for this clone. With only one base between it and a far larger clone, this is likely a read error. This chain connects TRGV9 to TRGJP. The J gene, left out of TCRdb, was set here by checking the DNA against germline. Germline CDR1 reads GITISATS; CDR2 reads ISYDGTV (reference sequence). There are 14 residues in the CDR3. The CDR3 bases are TGTGCCTTGTGGGAAGATTTGGGCAAAAAAATCAAGGTATTT. The encoded protein is CALWEDLGKKIKVF.

Judged by abundance, this clone is large. Within the sample, other DNA sequences also encode this same CDR3. The chain has TRGV9 and TRGJP1. V was clipped by 3 bases and J by 0 bases; unmatched bases: 7. CDR3 length equals 16 residues. Germline V gene data show CDR1 as GITISATS and CDR2 as ISYDGTV (reference sequence). The CDR3 is CALWEPRNTTGWFKIF. The CDR3 nucleotides are TGTGCCTTGTGGGAGCCCCGGAATACCACTGGTTGGTTCAAGATATTT.

This clone was seen only a few times. The translation of this DNA and the TCRdb protein of a much larger clone differ at residue 8, probably owing to a read error; the protein shown here is translated from the DNA. The chain is built from TRGV10 and TRGJP1. TRGV10 is sorted into the ORF group, with uncertain function. The CDR3 extends over 13 amino acids. The CDR3 is CAACKLTRWFKIF. The CDR3 DNA reads as TGTGCTGCGTGTAAGCTCACTCGTTGGTTCAAGATATTT.

This clone rates as large. Because the CDR3's place on the DNA is in doubt, the DNA is left out and the CDR3 is given as listed by TCRdb. The V gene reported is TRGV10; the J gene is uncalled. TRGV10 falls under the ORF class, with uncertain function. The CDR3 region is 31 residues in length, termini included. This CDR3 is CAAWPLNPPRNSLAVEQHLLSQVSIGRIQHF.

This clone was counted only a few times. The chain has TRGV9 and TRGJ1 or TRGJ2. Germline V gene lookup returns CDR1 GITISATS and CDR2 ISYDGTV (reference sequence). The CDR3 spans 13 residues. Trimming cost V 2 bases and J 0 bases; bases outside gene matches: 1. The chain's CDR3 is CALWEANYYKKLF. For the CDR3, the DNA is TGTGCCTTGTGGGAGGCGAATTATTATAAGAAACTCTTT.

This clone occurred a few times. This likely traces to a read error, being one base from a far larger clone. Other DNA sequences in this specimen translate into the identical CDR3. This sequence joins TRGV8 and TRGJP1. The germline CDR1 and CDR2 sequences are VENAVY and YDSYNSRV. This CDR3 has 13 amino acids. CDR3 sequence reads: CATWDTTGWFKIF. In DNA form, the CDR3 reads TGTGCCACGTGGGATACCACTGGTTGGTTCAAGATATTT.

Judged by abundance, this clone is large (0.1 to 1%). The same CDR3 arises from other DNA sequences in this sample as well. This chain links TRGV4 with TRGJ1 or TRGJ2. The J segment lost 5 bases and the V segment lost 1 base, leaving 2 bases of the junction unmatched. The CDR3 is 12 amino acids. CDR1 and CDR2 from the germline V gene are EGSTGY and YDSYTSSV. The CDR3 DNA sequence: TGTGCCACCTGGGATGGTAATTATAAGAAACTCTTT. It yields the protein CATWDGNYKKLF.

This clone counts as medium-sized. This chain links TRGV9 with TRGJP. Germline CDR1 and CDR2: GITISATS and ISYDGTV (reference sequence). The junction had 13 bases not matched to a gene; V was cut back by 6 bases and J by 8 bases. The CDR3 has 17 residues. CDR3 region: CALWRGASKLGKKIKVF. CDR3 nucleotide sequence: TGTGCCTTGTGGAGGGGGGCATCTAAGTTGGGCAAAAAAATCAAGGTATTT.

A note on this clone: A far larger clone is one nucleotide away, so this likely arose from a read error. The chain employs TRGV9 and TRGJ1 or TRGJ2. Because TCRdb records no J gene, it was assigned here through a match of the DNA to germline. The CDR3 length is 12 residues. The germline V gene has CDR1 GITISATS and CDR2 ISYDGTV (reference sequence). Losses at the gene ends were 6 bases for V and 7 bases for J; bases not matched to a gene: 9. CDR3 in DNA: TGTGCCTTGTGGAAGACTTCCTATAAGAAACTCTTT. The encoded protein is CALWKTSYKKLF.

This clone is large (0.1 to 1%) within its sample. The genes are TRGV9 and TRGJP. V was pared by 5 bases and J by 9 bases, with 7 bases of the junction left unmatched. CDR1 GITISATS and CDR2 ISYDGTV come from the germline V gene (reference sequence). The CDR3 sequence is 15 residues long. The CDR3 coding sequence is TGTGCCTTGTGGGCCCTTGGGTTGGGCAAAAAAATCAAGGTATTT. Its translation is CALWALGLGKKIKVF.

Worth noting for this clone: A far larger clone is just one base off, so this is likely a read error. The chain combines TRGV9 with TRGJP. The CDR3 has 17 residues. Germline V gene lookup returns CDR1 GITISATS and CDR2 ISYDGTV (reference sequence). V shed 0 bases and J 6 bases; nucleotides not matched to a gene: 5. The CDR3 protein is CALWEVSTELGKKIKVF. CDR3 in DNA: TGTGCCTTGTGGGAGGTGTCCACAGAGTTGGGCAAAAAAATCAAGGTATTT.

This clone was counted only a few times. This could be a read error, since a much larger clone is one nucleotide away. The rearrangement joins TRGV10 to TRGJ1 or TRGJ2. TRGV10 is recorded as an ORF, its role being uncertain. The CDR3 covers 12 residues. The CDR3, as DNA: TGTGCTGCGTGGGATTTTTATCATAAGAAACTCTTT. Protein: CAAWDFYHKKLF.

About this clone itself: A far larger clone is one base from this, pointing to a likely read error. The chain is built from TRGV10 and TRGJP1. TRGV10 counts as an open reading frame of uncertain function. The CDR3 has 14 residues. CDR3 DNA: TGTGCTGCGTGGGATCGGGCCACTGGTTTGTTCAAGATATTT. This codes for CAAWDRATGLFKIF.

A remark on this clone: TCRdb records a much larger clone's protein for this DNA, with a difference at residue 9 that likely arises from a read error; the protein given is the translation of the DNA. V and J are TRGV10 and TRGJP1. TRGV10 belongs to the ORF category, with a function that is uncertain. There are 13 residues in the CDR3. CDR3 DNA sequence: TGTGCTGCGTGGGATTATACTGGTCGGTTCAAGATATTT. Encoded protein: CAAWDYTGRFKIF.

As concerns this clone: A far larger clone is a single base away, which makes a read error likely. No V gene call was produced; the J gene was TRGJP. The CDR3 length is 17 residues. The CDR3 loop reads CALWENLGELGQKIKVF. For the CDR3, the DNA is TGTGCCTTGTGGGAGAATCTAGGAGAGTTGGGCCAAAAAATCAAGGTATTT.

Sample share makes this clone hyperexpanded. The chain couples TRGV9 to TRGJ1 or TRGJ2. Germline V gene lookup returns CDR1 GITISATS and CDR2 ISYDGTV (reference sequence). CDR3 size: 12 residues. V shed 0 bases, J shed 5 bases, and the junction held 1 base outside the gene matches. In DNA form, the CDR3 reads TGTGCCTTGTGGGAGGTGCATTATAAGAAACTCTTT. Its translation: CALWEVHYKKLF.

As concerns this clone: A read error is likely here: a far larger clone is one base away. The sample contains more than one DNA sequence encoding this CDR3. This chain uses TRGV9 with TRGJP. This CDR3 is built from 16 residues. The V gene's germline CDR1 is GITISATS and CDR2 ISYDGTV (reference sequence). Trimming cost V 4 bases and J 7 bases; bases outside gene matches: 7. The CDR3 protein is CALWEKGELGKKIKVF. For the CDR3, the DNA is TGTGCCTTGTGGGAAAAAGGGGAGTTGGGCAAAAAAATCAAGGTATTT.

Notes on this clone: A far larger clone is only one base removed, so a read error is likely. This rearrangement joins TRGV4 to TRGJ1 or TRGJ2. TCRdb leaves out the J gene; it was filled in here by matching the DNA to germline. This CDR3 contains 12 residues. Trimming cost V 1 base and J 5 bases; bases outside gene matches: 2. Germline CDR1 EGSTGY, CDR2 YDSYTSSV. The chain's CDR3 is CATWDGNYKKLF. The CDR3 nucleotides are TGTGCCACCTGGGATGGCAATTATAAGAAACTCTTT.